This is a list of T cell receptor beta chains from one sample in a study of T cell responses to AZD1222 COVID-19 vaccine. Measured with immunoSEQ multiplex PCR; TCRdb has only the in-frame clones, and not every one. The profile shows 150,000 to 200,000 clones, about nine tenths of them singletons. This specimen consisted of peripheral blood, obtained on day 0 of AZD1222 vaccination. These TCRs come from an adult in good health. CDR3s include the opening cysteine and the closing phenylalanine or tryptophan. A D gene is named only where the DNA matches it firmly. Only some rows state a clone size, as once, few, many or a class for expanded clones.

clone_size j_call d_call v_call cdr3_aa cdr3_nt
. TRBJ2-3 TRBD2 TRBV7-9 CASSSLAGVWRAADTQYF TGTGCCAGCAGCTCCCTAGCGGGAGTATGGCGCGCGGCAGATACGCAGTATTTT
. TRBJ1-5 TRBD1 TRBV6-5 CASKIPGQGVQPQHF TGTGCCAGCAAAATACCGGGACAGGGGGTTCAGCCCCAGCATTTT
. TRBJ2-7 . TRBV4-1 CASSPEGAYEQYF TGCGCCAGCAGCCCCGAGGGGGCCTACGAGCAGTACTTC
. TRBJ2-7 TRBD2 TRBV30 CAWSVGGSFYEQYF TGTGCCTGGAGTGTTGGCGGGAGTTTCTACGAGCAGTACTTC
. TRBJ1-6 . TRBV6-6 CASSYNTYNSPLHF TGTGCCAGCAGTTACAACACCTATAATTCACCCCTCCACTTT
. TRBJ1-2 . TRBV5-4 CASSFNRGNYGYTF TGTGCCAGCAGCTTCAATCGGGGCAACTATGGCTACACCTTC
. TRBJ1-1 . TRBV5-1 CASSFPGAEAFF TGCGCCAGCAGCTTCCCGGGGGCTGAAGCTTTCTTT
once TRBJ2-1 TRBD2 TRBV3-1/TRBV3-2 CASSHPSGSFIGEQFF TGTGCCAGCAGCCACCCGAGCGGGAGTTTCATCGGTGAGCAGTTCTTC
. TRBJ2-2 . TRBV30 CAWSEGLLQSNTGELFF TGTGCCTGGAGTGAGGGGCTGCTGCAGTCGAACACCGGGGAGCTGTTTTTT
. TRBJ1-1 . TRBV30 CAWSVHLRGYTEAFF TGTGCCTGGAGTGTCCATCTCAGAGGATACACTGAAGCTTTCTTT
. TRBJ1-4 . TRBV30 CAWSVLGSEKLFF TGTGCCTGGAGTGTATTGGGGAGCGAAAAACTGTTTTTT
. TRBJ2-7 TRBD2 TRBV4-1 CASSPGLAASYEQYF TGCGCCAGCAGCCCGGGACTAGCGGCCTCCTACGAGCAGTACTTC
. TRBJ1-6 . TRBV30 CAWSVSGSSYNSPLHF TGTGCCTGGAGTGTATCAGGGAGCTCCTATAATTCACCCCTCCACTTT
. TRBJ1-1 . TRBV7-9 CASSLWRREAFF TGTGCCAGCAGCTTATGGCGGAGAGAAGCTTTCTTT
. TRBJ2-1 . TRBV28 CASSLGGPNNEQFF TGTGCCAGCAGTTTGGGGGGGCCCAACAATGAGCAGTTCTTC
. TRBJ2-5 TRBD1 TRBV18 CASSPNRGSEETQYF TGTGCCAGCTCACCTAACAGGGGATCGGAAGAGACCCAGTACTTC
. TRBJ2-5 TRBD2 TRBV7-2 CASSRGLAGTQYF TGTGCCAGCAGCCGAGGACTAGCGGGGACCCAGTACTTC
once TRBJ2-7 TRBD2 TRBV3-1/TRBV3-2 CASSQVHSGASYEQYF TGTGCCAGCAGCCAAGTCCACAGCGGGGCCTCCTACGAGCAGTACTTC
few TRBJ1-2 . TRBV5-1 CASSPEADFNYGYTF TGCGCCAGCAGCCCCGAAGCCGATTTTAACTATGGCTACACCTTC
. TRBJ1-2 TRBD1 TRBV9 CASSATWTGGHGYTF TGTGCCAGCAGCGCAACCTGGACAGGGGGCCATGGCTACACCTTC
. TRBJ1-1 TRBD1 TRBV5-1 CASYRQQGATEAFF TGCGCCAGCTACAGGCAACAGGGGGCGACTGAAGCTTTCTTT
once TRBJ2-7 . TRBV21-1 CASSKAPREQYF TGTGCCAGCAGCAAAGCTCCGCGGGAGCAGTACTTC
. TRBJ1-2 . TRBV7-9 CASSFISAGGGYTF TGTGCCAGCAGCTTTATCTCGGCCGGGGGTGGCTACACCTTC
. TRBJ2-4 TRBD2 TRBV14 CASSLGGSKNIQYF TGTGCCAGCAGCCTCGGGGGGTCCAAAAACATTCAGTACTTC
once TRBJ1-4 . TRBV5-1 CASSLLGPGAGEKLFF TGCGCCAGCAGCTTGCTTGGACCGGGGGCGGGGGAAAAACTGTTTTTT
. TRBJ1-1 . TRBV7-2 CASSFPGRNTEAFF TGTGCCAGCAGCTTCCCTGGGCGTAACACTGAAGCTTTCTTT
once TRBJ1-5 TRBD1 TRBV7-2 CASSLLARGSNQPQHF TGTGCCAGCAGCTTACTGGCCAGGGGGTCCAATCAGCCCCAGCATTTT
. TRBJ1-4 . TRBV4-1 CPPRRHPHGEKLFF TGCCCCCCCCGCCGACACCCGCATGGTGAAAAACTGTTTTTT
few TRBJ2-5 TRBD1 TRBV19 CASRKPGGETQYF TGTGCCAGTAGGAAACCAGGGGGAGAGACCCAGTACTTC
. TRBJ1-1 TRBD1 TRBV10-3 CATAGETGFGDTEAFF TGTGCCACCGCAGGAGAGACAGGGTTCGGGGACACTGAAGCTTTCTTT
. TRBJ2-7 . TRBV2 CASRGHYEQYF TGTGCCAGCAGGGGACACTACGAGCAGTACTTC
. TRBJ2-2 . TRBV11-2 CASSLELLAITGELFF TGTGCCAGCAGCTTAGAGCTACTGGCAATCACCGGGGAGCTGTTTTTT
. TRBJ2-3 TRBD1 TRBV11-2 CASSLGRGQGTDTQYF TGTGCCAGCAGCTTAGGCCGGGGACAGGGAACAGATACGCAGTATTTT
. TRBJ1-1 . TRBV27 CASRTEREAFF TGTGCCAGCAGGACAGAAAGAGAAGCTTTCTTT
. TRBJ1-3 TRBD1 TRBV5-5 CASSSRTGDLNTIYF TGTGCCAGCAGCTCGAGGACAGGAGACCTAAACACCATATATTTT
. TRBJ1-1 . TRBV19 CASKLRFVAFF TGTGCCAGTAAGTTGAGGTTCGTAGCTTTCTTT
. TRBJ2-7 . TRBV7-3 CASSARLGKDEQYF TGTGCCAGCAGCGCGCGACTAGGGAAGGACGAGCAGTACTTC
. TRBJ1-6 TRBD1 TRBV4-1 CASSQGRTGHNSPLHF TGCGCCAGCAGCCAAGGTCGGACAGGGCATAATTCACCCCTCCACTTT
. TRBJ2-5 . TRBV5-4 CASSKNGVPRETQYF TGTGCCAGCAGCAAGAACGGGGTACCTAGAGAGACCCAGTACTTC
. TRBJ1-6 . TRBV21-1 CASSSVQGHNSPLHF TGTGCCAGCAGCTCAGTACAGGGGCATAATTCACCCCTCCACTTT
. TRBJ1-3 . TRBV5-4 CASSLERGASGNTIYF TGTGCCAGCAGCTTGGAGAGGGGCGCATCCGGAAACACCATATATTTT
. TRBJ2-7 . TRBV28 CASSESIEQYF TGTGCCAGCAGCGAGTCTATCGAGCAGTACTTC
once TRBJ1-2 . TRBV3-1/TRBV3-2 CASSHGGINYGYTF TGTGCCAGCAGCCACGGGGGAATTAACTATGGCTACACCTTC
. TRBJ1-5 . TRBV21-1 CASSLDINQPQHF TGTGCCAGCAGCTTGGACATAAATCAGCCCCAGCATTTT
. TRBJ2-7 TRBD2 TRBV19 CASSIAGGLPYEQYF TGTGCCAGTAGTATAGCGGGAGGGCTACCCTACGAGCAGTACTTC
. TRBJ1-5 TRBD1 TRBV7-8 CASRPDRGANQPQHF TGTGCCAGCAGACCAGACAGGGGGGCTAATCAGCCCCAGCATTTT